This T cell receptor (beta chain) originates from a study of cytotoxic CD8 clonotypes in ibrutinib-treated CLL. On the study more broadly: Each sample contained, on average, under 260,000 productive templates and roughly 96,000 productive rearrangements.

Profiling relied on immunoSEQ multiplex PCR, and the TCRdb table lists in-frame clones only, not all of them. This sample has 100,000 to 150,000 clones; over 75% occur once, and the top ten carry over 2%. This CDR3 spans 13 amino acids. Germline CDR1 reads LNHDA; CDR2 reads SQIVND (reference sequence). As concerns this clone: Its specificity is unknown.

Genomic DNA in an amount of around 2 micrograms was extracted from cryopreserved PBMCs and used for the preparation of TCR beta libraries. Overall study results and limits: Against age-matched healthy donors, baseline clonality ran higher and tracked circulating CD8+ T-cell counts.

The receptor comes from a human donor with chronic lymphocytic leukemia. The material was PBMCs, obtained after 24 months of ibrutinib treatment. The rearrangement uses TRBV19 and TRBJ2-2; D call uncertain. CDR3 amino acids: CSCSSYNTGELFF. CDR3 DNA sequence: TGTAGTTGCAGCAGCTACAACACCGGGGAGCTGTTTTTT.